A selection of T cell receptor beta chains follows, all from one sample in a study of shared clonotypes between healthy human individuals. Assay used: immunoSEQ multiplex PCR; TCRdb lists only in-frame clones, some missing. The sample holds about 2.3 million clones, about 90% seen once. The specimen was naive CD4+ T cells from PBMCs. These receptors were taken from a young man in good health. Some clones in this sample may be carry-over from other donors' samples. CDR3s include the opening cysteine and the closing phenylalanine or tryptophan. A D gene is named only where the DNA matches it firmly. Size tells how often a clone was seen (once, few, many) or the class of an expanded clone, and some rows leave it out.

TRBV7-3	-	TRBD1	TRBJ1-2	CASSPGTGGYGYTF	TGTGCCAGCAGTCCCGGGACAGGGGGCTATGGCTACACCTTC
TRBV7-9	-	-	TRBJ1-4	CASQRQVRGKLFF	TGTGCCAGCCAAAGACAGGTACGGGGGAAACTGTTTTTT
TRBV6-4	-	TRBD2	TRBJ2-7	CASSELAGGTYEQYF	TGTGCCAGCAGTGAACTAGCGGGAGGTACCTACGAGCAGTACTTC
TRBV7-6	-	-	TRBJ2-3	CASSLDLAGGPDTQYF	TGTGCCAGCAGCTTAGATCTTGCCGGGGGGCCAGATACGCAGTATTTT
TRBV6-1	-	TRBD1	TRBJ1-5	CASSGGTGGNQPQHF	TGTGCCAGCAGTGGCGGGACAGGGGGTAATCAGCCCCAGCATTTT
TRBV5-4	-	TRBD2	TRBJ2-5	CASSTTSGSGETQYF	TGTGCCAGCAGTACGACTAGCGGGAGTGGCGAGACCCAGTACTTC
TRBV4-1	-	-	TRBJ2-7	CASSLKISDGSSYEQYF	TGCGCCAGCAGCCTAAAAATCTCGGACGGAAGCTCCTACGAGCAGTACTTC
TRBV4-3	-	-	TRBJ2-7	CASSQDHRQVDSYEQYF	TGCGCCAGCAGCCAAGATCATCGACAGGTAGACTCCTACGAGCAGTACTTC
TRBV29-1	few	-	TRBJ1-1	CSVRGQRLNTEAFF	TGCAGCGTCCGCGGACAGCGCTTGAACACTGAAGCTTTCTTT
TRBV15	-	-	TRBJ1-1	CATSRDRWVTEAFF	TGTGCCACCAGCAGAGATCGGTGGGTCACTGAAGCTTTCTTT